The T cell receptor (beta chain) under discussion was sequenced for a study of blood T cell repertoires in COVID-19. Data came from immunoSEQ multiplex PCR; TCRdb stores just in-frame clones and leaves some out. In the table there are fewer than 500,000 clones, around 86% of which are singletons. Germline V lookup: CDR1 SGHRS, CDR2 YFSETQ. Trimming shortened V by 2 bases and J by 0 bases, and 18 bases separated the two germline ends. This CDR3 has 17 amino acids. This TCR was recovered from a woman between 25 and 40 years old with active or convalescent COVID-19. This rearrangement joins TRBV5-1 to TRBJ2-7, with TRBD2 as a possible D gene (5 bases). The sequenced sample was peripheral blood. The CDR3: CASSLSSPDSGSYEQYF. The CDR3 nucleotides read TGCGCCAGCAGCTTATCTAGCCCGGACTCGGGCTCCTACGAGCAGTACTTC.